Each of the 30 T cell receptor beta chains below was sequenced from the same sample in a study of blood T cell repertoires in COVID-19. The table came from immunoSEQ multiplex PCR; TCRdb's copy has only in-frame clones and leaves some out. The sample lists 150,000 or so clones, approximately 81% seen once, with 15% to 20% in the top ten. The material sequenced was PBMCs or T cells enriched from blood (not recorded which). The receptors stem from a man between 60 and 75 years old who had recovered from COVID-19.

The chain has TRBV12-3 or TRBV12-4 and TRBJ1-1; D is perhaps TRBD1 (5 bases). CDR3 length: 13 amino acids. Between the trimmed V and J ends, which lost 3 bases and 5 bases, there was a span of 10 bases. In nucleotides, the CDR3 is TGTGCCAGCAGTTTGGGCTCAGGGACTGAAGCTTTCTTT. Its protein product is CASSLGSGTEAFF.

The chain carries TRBV27 and TRBJ2-7; D may be TRBD1 (6 bases). From germline, CDR1 is MNHEY and CDR2 SMNVEV (reference sequence). V lost 5 bases to trimming and J lost 3 bases, with 14 bases between them. This CDR3 has 14 amino acids. The CDR3 DNA is TGTGCCAGCAGTCCACAGGGTAGTAGCTACGAGCAGTACTTC. Encoded protein: CASSPQGSSYEQYF.

V gene TRBV11-1 combines with J gene TRBJ2-7; D is perhaps TRBD1 (5 bases). The V end was cut by 5 bases, the J end by 4 bases, with 9 bases between. This CDR3 has 12 residues. Looked up from germline, CDR1 is SGHAT and CDR2 is FQDESV (reference sequence). The CDR3: CASSPGQYEQYF. DNA for the CDR3: TGTGCCAGCAGCCCAGGACAATACGAGCAGTACTTC.

This clone has just a few counts. J is TRBJ2-1 and V is TRBV28; TRBD1 agrees at 9 bases. CDR1 and CDR2 from the germline V gene are MDHEN and SYDVKM. The CDR3 loop spans 16 amino acids. With V trimmed by 3 bases and J by 8 bases, 11 bases remained unmatched. CDR3 in DNA: TGTGCCAGCAGTTTGATCTGGACAGGGGTAGGCGATGAGCAGTTCTTC. Encoded protein: CASSLIWTGVGDEQFF.

The chain is built from TRBV28 and TRBJ1-5, with D unclear. Trimming pared 3 bases from V and 5 bases from J, leaving 14 bases between. The CDR3 contains 15 residues. CDR1 and CDR2 (germline): MDHEN, SYDVKM. CDR3 amino acids: CASSLAGITDQPQHF. The CDR3 coding sequence is TGTGCCAGCAGTTTGGCGGGGATTACGGATCAGCCCCAGCATTTT.

J is TRBJ2-1 and V is TRBV9, with D maybe TRBD1 (5 bases). The CDR3 length is 13 residues. The V gene's germline CDR1 is SGDLS and CDR2 YYNGEE. The V end was cut by 0 bases, the J end by 8 bases, with 9 bases between. CDR3 amino acids: CASSVVTGYEQFF. The CDR3 DNA sequence: TGTGCCAGCAGCGTAGTAACAGGCTATGAGCAGTTCTTC.

The genes are TRBV27 and TRBJ2-5; D is undetermined. V was cut by 1 base and J by 4 bases, with 16 bases left in between. CDR1 and CDR2 from the germline V gene are MNHEY and SMNVEV (reference sequence). The CDR3 has 16 amino acids. As DNA, the CDR3 is TGTGCCAGCAGTTTATTATCCACCCCGAGCGCAGAGACCCAGTACTTC. Its translation is CASSLLSTPSAETQYF.

This sequence joins TRBV12-3 or TRBV12-4 and TRBJ2-7; D uncertain. The V end was cut by 5 bases, the J end by 3 bases, with 5 bases between. The CDR3 contains 11 residues. The CDR3 DNA sequence: TGTGCCAGCAGTCTCTTCTACGAGCAGTACTTC. Its translation: CASSLFYEQYF.

This clone has only one observation. The gene calls are TRBV3-1 (or the pseudogene TRBV3-2) and TRBJ1-2; no reliable D call. This CDR3 is built from 14 residues. Deletions cut 0 bases from V and 10 bases from J, with 15 bases between. Germline V gene data show CDR1 as LGHDT and CDR2 as YNNKEL (reference sequence). CDR3 sequence (DNA): TGTGCCAGCAGCCAAGATGAGGCAGCGCGGGACTACACCTTC. It yields the protein CASSQDEAARDYTF.

This clone was observed a single time. The rearrangement links TRBV3-1 (or the pseudogene TRBV3-2) to TRBJ2-5, with no clear D. V dropped 7 bases and J dropped 3 bases, with 6 bases sitting between them. The CDR3 has 11 amino acids. CDR1 and CDR2 from the germline V gene are LGHDT and YNNKEL (reference sequence). The CDR3 loop reads CASIRKETQYF. The CDR3 bases are TGTGCCAGCATCAGAAAAGAGACCCAGTACTTC.

The genes are TRBV2 and TRBJ2-1; the match to TRBD1 covers 7 bases. CDR3 length: 14 amino acids. The ends lost 7 bases at V and 5 bases at J; junction bases unmatched: 8. Germline V CDR1 and CDR2: SNHLY, FYNNEI. DNA for the CDR3: TGTGCCAGCACCACCCAGGGACAGCACAATGAGCAGTTCTTC. Translating gives CASTTQGQHNEQFF.

This sequence joins TRBV19 and TRBJ2-2; the match to TRBD2 covers 9 bases. CDR1 is LNHDA and CDR2 is SQIVND in the germline V gene (reference sequence). The CDR3 runs to 16 residues. V was clipped by 3 bases and J by 4 bases; unmatched bases: 6. CDR3 nucleotide sequence: TGTGCCAGTAGTATGCGGCGGGAGGGCCGCACCGGGGAGCTGTTTTTT. Translation: CASSMRREGRTGELFF. The full variable domain, rest sourced from reference TRBV19 and TRBJ2-2, is DGGITQSPKYLFRKEGQNVTLSCEQNLNHDAMYWYRQDPGQGLRLIYYSQIVNDFQKGDIAEGYSVSREKKESFPLTVTSAQKNPTAFYLCASSMRREGRTGELFFGEGSRLTVL.

This clone was seen only once. The chain joins TRBV27 to TRBJ2-3, with TRBD2 as a possible D gene (6 bases). Deletions cut 2 bases from V and 2 bases from J, with 8 bases between. Germline V CDR1 and CDR2: MNHEY, SMNVEV (reference sequence). The CDR3 extends over 14 amino acids. The CDR3 sequence is CASSLSGYTDTQYF. The DNA of the CDR3 is TGTGCCAGCAGTTTAAGCGGGTACACAGATACGCAGTATTTT.

V usage is TRBV7-2 and J usage is TRBJ2-1, with 13 bases that match TRBD2. CDR1 is SGHTA and CDR2 is FQGNSA in the germline V gene. This CDR3 is built from 16 residues. V gave up 4 bases and J gave up 8 bases; unmatched junction bases: 8. CDR3 sequence reads: CASSSTSGGAYHEQFF. The CDR3 bases are TGTGCCAGCAGCTCCACTAGCGGGGGGGCCTATCATGAGCAGTTCTTC.

The gene calls are TRBV6-5 and TRBJ1-6; D unclear. The CDR3 consists of 12 residues. The V end lost 11 bases, the J end lost 8 bases, and 13 bases lay between the germline ends. Germline CDR1 reads MNHEY; CDR2 reads SVGAGI. CDR3 region: CAGRHGDSPLHF. The CDR3 region has the DNA TGTGCCGGGAGACACGGAGATTCACCCCTCCACTTT.

The V call is TRBV7-9, the J call TRBJ1-6; TRBD1 agrees at 7 bases. The CDR3 sequence is 14 residues long. The V segment lost 3 bases and the J segment 8 bases; nucleotides outside the gene matches: 4. CDR1 and CDR2 (germline): SEHNR, FQNEAQ (reference sequence). The chain's CDR3 is CASSLDRSHSPLHF. The DNA of the CDR3 is TGTGCCAGCAGCTTGGACAGGTCACATTCACCCCTCCACTTT.

This clone turned up a few times. The chain links TRBV7-2 to TRBJ1-1; TRBD1 might be the D (6 bases). Germline-derived CDR1 and CDR2 are SGHTA and FQGNSA. This CDR3 is built from 15 residues. Trimming stripped 1 base from V and 2 bases from J, with 11 bases between. CDR3 bases: TGTGCCAGCAGCTTAGTTCAGGGGTATAACACTGAAGCTTTCTTT. Residues: CASSLVQGYNTEAFF.

In its sample, this clone was seen a few times. The gene calls are TRBV19 and TRBJ1-1; the D is unclear. Trimming pared 1 base from V and 6 bases from J, leaving 12 bases between. Germline V gene sequence: CDR1 LNHDA, CDR2 SQIVND (reference sequence). This CDR3 contains 14 residues. The chain's CDR3 is CASSIVSGVSEAFF. The CDR3 coding sequence is TGTGCCAGTAGTATAGTATCCGGGGTATCTGAAGCTTTCTTT.

The chain recombines TRBV19 with TRBJ2-5, with TRBD2 matching 9 bases. Germline values: CDR1 LNHDA, CDR2 SQIVND (reference sequence). The CDR3 length is 15 residues. V trimming: 6 bases; J trimming: 1 base; junction bases outside the gene matches: 6. CDR3 loop: CASRRREGVQETQYF. The CDR3 nucleotides read TGTGCCAGTAGAAGGCGGGAGGGTGTCCAAGAGACCCAGTACTTC.

The CDR3 reads CASSLDGTGNTGELFF. The CDR3 nucleotides read TGCGCCAGCAGCTTGGACGGGACAGGAAACACCGGGGAGCTGTTTTTT. The chain uses TRBV5-1 and TRBJ2-2; 8 bases agree with TRBD1. V shed 0 bases and J 2 bases; nucleotides not matched to a gene: 3. CDR3 length: 16 residues. CDR1 is SGHRS and CDR2 is YFSETQ in the germline V gene.

The gene calls are TRBV5-1 and TRBJ1-1, with a tentative D call TRBD1 (6 bases). The ends were cut back, 0 bases at V and 0 bases at J, with 12 bases in the middle. The CDR3 has 16 amino acids. The germline V gene has CDR1 SGHRS and CDR2 YFSETQ. DNA for the CDR3: TGCGCCAGCAGCTTGGGGGGACAAAGGGTGAACACTGAAGCTTTCTTT. Its translation: CASSLGGQRVNTEAFF.

The chain is built from TRBV7-3 and TRBJ2-1, with 7 positions matching TRBD1. The CDR3 sequence is 14 residues long. Losses at the gene ends were 5 bases for V and 10 bases for J; bases not matched to a gene: 11. Per the germline V gene, CDR1 is SGHTA and CDR2 is FQGTGA. CDR3 nucleotides: TGTGCCAGCAGCCAAACCACAGGGGTGGGCGAGCAGTTCTTC. Encoded protein: CASSQTTGVGEQFF.

J is TRBJ2-3 and V is TRBV3-1 (or the pseudogene TRBV3-2); 8 positions agree with TRBD2. From germline, CDR1 is LGHDT and CDR2 YNNKEL (reference sequence). This CDR3 is 21 amino acids long. The J segment lost 4 bases and the V segment lost 3 bases, leaving 24 bases of the junction unmatched. The CDR3 nucleotides are TGTGCCAGCAGCCAGGGCCTCGGAGGGGTTAGCGGGGACGTGTGGGCAGATACGCAGTATTTT. Translated, it gives CASSQGLGGVSGDVWADTQYF.

Only a few counts were recorded for this clone. The V gene is TRBV30, the J gene TRBJ1-3; D unclear. The V gene lost 7 bases and the J gene lost 0 bases, with 7 bases spanning the gap. Germline assignment: CDR1 GTSNPN and CDR2 SVGIG (reference sequence). There are 12 residues in the CDR3. The CDR3 DNA follows: TGTGCCTCGACTTACTCTGGAAACACCATATATTTT. It is translated as CASTYSGNTIYF.

A single count supports this clone. V usage is TRBV15 and J usage is TRBJ1-1; possible D gene TRBD1, 6 bases. This CDR3 comprises 16 residues. Germline V lookup: CDR1 LNHNV, CDR2 YYDKDF (reference sequence). The V end was cut by 1 base, the J end by 1 base, with 13 bases between. CDR3 sequence reads: CATSRGDNQPNTEAFF. The CDR3 coding sequence is TGTGCCACCAGCAGAGGGGACAACCAACCGAACACTGAAGCTTTCTTT.

This chain uses TRBV30 with TRBJ2-7; 8 bases are shared with TRBD1. CDR3 length: 17 amino acids. Germline V CDR1 and CDR2: GTSNPN, SVGIG (reference sequence). V trimming: 1 base; J trimming: 1 base; junction bases outside the gene matches: 12. The CDR3 coding sequence is TGTGCCTGGAGTGCGGACAGGGTGCCTATCGGGTCCTACGAGCAGTACTTC. Translated: CAWSADRVPIGSYEQYF.

The chain has TRBV2 and TRBJ2-1; D is unclear. The length of the CDR3 is 12 residues. Trimming cost V 4 bases and J 13 bases, with 14 bases left between them. Germline CDR1 and CDR2: SNHLY and FYNNEI. CDR3 in amino acids: CASSVGYTPQFF. CDR3 DNA: TGTGCCAGCAGTGTCGGGTACACCCCTCAGTTCTTC.

This chain connects TRBV28 to TRBJ2-7, with 7 bases matching TRBD2. CDR1 and CDR2 (germline): MDHEN, SYDVKM. The CDR3 runs 14 residues. Losses at the gene ends were 8 bases for V and 2 bases for J; bases not matched to a gene: 9. The CDR3 DNA follows: TGTGCCAGCTCTACGGGAGGCCCCCCCTACGAGCAGTACTTC. Encoded protein: CASSTGGPPYEQYF.

The chain joins TRBV6-6 to TRBJ1-3; a possible D gene is TRBD1 (6 bases). CDR3 size: 14 residues. Germline assignment: CDR1 MNHNY and CDR2 SVGAGI (reference sequence). Deletions cut 5 bases from V and 2 bases from J, with 10 bases between. The CDR3 protein is CASSTRTAGNTIYF. The CDR3 DNA sequence: TGTGCCAGCAGTACTCGGACAGCTGGAAACACCATATATTTT.

V usage is TRBV29-1 and J usage is TRBJ2-5, with TRBD1 as a possible D gene (5 bases). Germline lookup yields CDR1 SQVTM and CDR2 ANQGSEA. CDR3 length: 14 residues. Trimming left V 3 bases short and J 1 base short, with 12 bases between. CDR3 coding DNA: TGCAGCGTTGAGACGAACAGGTTCCAAGAGACCCAGTACTTC. Translated: CSVETNRFQETQYF. Complete variable domain (other parts from reference TRBV29-1 and TRBJ2-5): SAVISQKPSRDICQRGTSLTIQCQVDSQVTMMFWYRQQPGQSLTLIATANQGSEATYESGFVIDKFPISRPNLTFSTLTVSNMSPEDSSIYLCSVETNRFQETQYFGPGTRLLVL.